These 8 T cell receptor beta chains share one sample of origin, sequenced in a study of OX40 agonist ivuxolimab in advanced cancers. The data were produced by immunoSEQ multiplex PCR, yet TCRdb's version contains in-frame clones alone and is incomplete. The table includes about 36,000 clones, over 65% detected once. The sequencing used CD4+ or CD8+ T cells sorted from blood, collected in a trial of the OX40 agonist ivuxolimab. These receptors originate from an adult with an advanced solid tumor such as melanoma, head and neck, liver or kidney cancer.

The chain links TRBV28 to TRBJ2-7; possibly TRBD1 or TRBD2 for D (5 bases each). The germline V gene encodes CDR1 MDHEN and CDR2 SYDVKM. V lost 3 bases, J lost 3 bases, and 12 bases lay in between. CDR3 length: 14 residues. Here the CDR3 reads CASSFGTPYYEQYF. Written as DNA, the CDR3 is TGTGCCAGCAGTTTTGGGACCCCCTACTACGAGCAGTACTTC.

The rearrangement joins TRBV4-3 to TRBJ1-3; maybe TRBD1 (5 bases). The CDR3 extends over 15 amino acids. The V gene's germline CDR1 is LGHNA and CDR2 YSLEER. The V end was cut by 3 bases, the J end by 0 bases, with 9 bases between. The CDR3 DNA reads TGCGCCAGCAGCCAGGACGGGGGCTCTGGAAACACCATATATTTT. Residues: CASSQDGGSGNTIYF.

In its sample, this clone was seen once. Other DNA sequences in the sample encode the same CDR3. This chain uses TRBV4-3 with TRBJ2-1, with D tentatively TRBD2 (6 bases). This CDR3 region has 16 residues. Germline CDR1 reads LGHNA; CDR2 reads YSLEER. The ends were cut back, 0 bases at V and 0 bases at J, with 9 bases in the middle. The CDR3 nucleotides read TGCGCCAGCAGCCAAGATACCGGGGGCTCCTACAATGAGCAGTTCTTC. Translation: CASSQDTGGSYNEQFF.

This chain links TRBV30 with TRBJ2-2, with a weak D call TRBD1 (6 bases). V shed 3 bases and J shed 3 bases, with 8 bases lying between them. The length of the CDR3 is 13 residues. The germline V gene has CDR1 GTSNPN and CDR2 SVGIG (reference sequence). The CDR3 nucleotides read TGTGCCTGGAGAGGACAGTACACCGGGGAGCTGTTTTTT. Protein product: CAWRGQYTGELFF.

The chain uses TRBV6-5 and TRBJ2-5; TRBD2 might be the D (6 bases). Trimming pared 10 bases from V and 1 base from J, leaving 10 bases between. Per the germline V gene, CDR1 is MNHEY and CDR2 is SVGAGI. The CDR3 has 12 residues. The CDR3 nucleotides are TGTGCCATCGGCGGGGTCCAAGAGACCCAGTACTTC. Translated, it gives CAIGGVQETQYF.

This clone was recorded once. The chain carries TRBV5-3 and TRBJ1-4, with D possibly being TRBD1 (6 bases). TRBV5-3 is an ORF, with its function uncertain. This CDR3 contains 17 residues. V gave up 0 bases and J gave up 6 bases, with 18 bases separating them. CDR3 nucleotides: TGTGCCAGAAGCTTGGGGTTTTGGGGGCTTGTCGATGAAAAACTGTTTTTT. It specifies CARSLGFWGLVDEKLFF.

The chain uses TRBV2 and TRBJ2-7, with TRBD2 identical over 8 bases. V lost 6 bases, J lost 6 bases, and 10 bases stayed unmatched. The CDR3 covers 14 residues. Germline values: CDR1 SNHLY, CDR2 FYNNEI. The CDR3 DNA reads as TGTGCCAGCAGCGCGAGAGCGGGAGTGCTCGAGCAGTACTTC. This encodes CASSARAGVLEQYF.

This chain connects TRBV7-6 to TRBJ2-7, with 7 bases aligning to TRBD1. Trimming at V came to 1 base and at J to 12 bases, leaving 12 bases not matched to a gene. Germline V gene sequence: CDR1 SGHVS, CDR2 FNYEAQ. This CDR3 has 14 amino acids. This CDR3 reads CASSLDRSAGGLYF. The CDR3 DNA sequence: TGTGCCAGCAGCTTAGATCGGTCGGCAGGGGGTTTGTACTTC.